The clone carrying this T cell receptor beta chain was seen many times. Its specificity is not known. Sorting selected naive CD8 T cells with a CD8+CD4-CCR7+CD45RA+ phenotype. This CDR3 has 15 residues. The germline V gene encodes CDR1 LNHNV and CDR2 YYDKDF (reference sequence). Trimming took off 0 bases at V and 8 bases at J, with 14 bases between the two ends. This record belongs to a study of molecular identifiers for immune sequencing clone quantification. Study-wide results and limits: The share of molecules held by clones above 20 RNA copies was over 99% in effector cells and under 1% in naive cells.

The bulk TCR libraries were made with methods described before and with listed TCR primers. One entry per CDR3 protein, called by TCRdb with MiXCR from the PCR reads. Here the sample spans some 65,000 distinct CDR3 sequences, about 18% being singletons. Input material: naive CD8+ T cells from blood, with Jurkat cell RNA spiked in. As to subset: FACS-sorted CD8+CD4-CCR7+CD45RA+ naive T cells. The receptor's source is a human donor in good health. Some libraries in this study had Jurkat cell RNA spiked in. The chain employs TRBV15 and TRBJ2-1; D possibly corresponds to TRBD1 (5 bases). The CDR3 DNA follows: TGTGCCACCAGCAGAGAGGGCCAAGGGGTCGATGAGCAGTTCTTC. Encoded protein: CATSREGQGVDEQFF.